This is a list of T cell receptor beta chains from one sample in a study of blood T cell repertoires in COVID-19. Clones were read by immunoSEQ multiplex PCR, and TCRdb kept only the in-frame ones, dropping some. The sample contains 250,000 to 300,000 clones, around 80% of which appear only once. Source material: PBMCs or T cells enriched from blood (not recorded which). The receptors originated from a man aged 40-55 years who had been exposed to COVID-19. Both conserved end residues are part of each CDR3. D genes are given only for firm matches. Size is stated for part of the rows, as once, few or many counts, or as a class when the clone is expanded.

J | D | V | size | DNA | CDR3
TRBJ1-2 | - | TRBV25-1 | - | TGTGCCAGCAGTGAACCCGGGAACGGCTACACCTTC | CASSEPGNGYTF
TRBJ2-7 | TRBD1 | TRBV5-1 | once | TGCGCCAGCCGGACAGGGGGGAGCTACGAGCAGTACTTC | CASRTGGSYEQYF
TRBJ2-3 | - | TRBV5-1 | - | TGCGCCAGCAGCTCGAGCACAGATACGCAGTATTTT | CASSSSTDTQYF
TRBJ1-2 | - | TRBV24-1 | - | TGTGCCACCAGTGATTCGGGGATTAACTATGGCTACACCTTC | CATSDSGINYGYTF
TRBJ1-2 | TRBD1 | TRBV2 | few | TGTGCCAGCAAGGGGACTGACAGGGGGAGTGGCTACACCTTC | CASKGTDRGSGYTF
TRBJ2-1 | - | TRBV21-1 | - | TGTGCCAGCAGCATACAGGGCCCCCAGACCTACAATGAGCAGTTCTTC | CASSIQGPQTYNEQFF
TRBJ2-5 | - | TRBV14 | - | TGTGCCAGCAGCCAAGATAACAGGCCTAGACGGGAGACCCAGTACTTC | CASSQDNRPRRETQYF
TRBJ1-1 | TRBD1 | TRBV5-1 | - | TGCGCCAGCAGCGCTGGGACAGCGAACACTGAAGCTTTCTTT | CASSAGTANTEAFF
TRBJ1-2 | - | TRBV7-9 | few | TGTGCCAGCAGCCCCCGGGGGGGGGACTATGGCTACACCTTC | CASSPRGGDYGYTF
TRBJ2-1 | TRBD2 | TRBV6-5 | once | TGTGCCAGCAGCCCCGGGACTAGCTTCTACAATGAGCAGTTCTTC | CASSPGTSFYNEQFF
TRBJ1-4 | - | TRBV7-6 | - | TGTGCCAGCAGCTTCGATTCCCCCAGGGTCTATTTCGCTAATGAAAAACTGTTTTTT | CASSFDSPRVYFANEKLFF
TRBJ1-2 | TRBD1 | TRBV2 | - | TGTGCCCGGATATCGTGGGACAGTGATGGCTACACCTTC | CARISWDSDGYTF
TRBJ2-7 | TRBD1 | TRBV5-4 | - | TGTGCCAGCAGCGAACTCAGGGGGTTCCTATCCGAGCAGTACTTC | CASSELRGFLSEQYF
TRBJ2-7 | - | TRBV27 | - | TGTGCCAGCAGTCCGCGGGGTTCCCATCGAACCTACGAGCAGTACTTC | CASSPRGSHRTYEQYF
TRBJ1-5 | TRBD1 | TRBV30 | - | TGTGCCTGGAGAGGGTCCCTAACAGGGGGCTTGGGCAATCAGCCCCAGCATTTT | CAWRGSLTGGLGNQPQHF
TRBJ2-1 | TRBD2 | TRBV24-1 | few | TGTGCCACCAGTGAAGCGGGACTAGCGGGAGGAGGGCAGTTCTTC | CATSEAGLAGGGQFF
TRBJ2-1 | - | TRBV24-1 | - | TGTGCCACCAGTGACCCCGTGCGTACCTACAATGAGCAGTTCTTC | CATSDPVRTYNEQFF
TRBJ1-1 | - | TRBV5-4 | - | TGTGCCAGCAGCCCGGCGGACAGAAACACTGAAGCTTTCTTT | CASSPADRNTEAFF
TRBJ1-1 | - | TRBV30 | - | TGTGCCTGGAGTGTACCAGGGATGGAAGAAGCTTTCTTT | CAWSVPGMEEAFF
TRBJ1-1 | TRBD1 | TRBV12-3/TRBV12-4 | - | TGTGCCAGCAGTCCGGGACAGGGAGGCACTTTCTTT | CASSPGQGGTFF
TRBJ1-1 | - | TRBV10-1 | - | TGCGCCAGCAGTGAGTCCGCAGTCATGAACACTGAAGCTTTCTTT | CASSESAVMNTEAFF
TRBJ2-5 | - | TRBV6-5 | - | TGTGCCAGCATGACCCCCGGGTCGGGGAGAGAGACCCAGTACTTC | CASMTPGSGRETQYF
TRBJ2-4 | TRBD2 | TRBV5-6 | once | TGTGCCAGCAGCTTGCCGCGGGGGGACCCGGCCTTC | CASSLPRGDPAF
TRBJ2-7 | TRBD2 | TRBV6-5 | - | TGTGCCGGCGGACTAGGTTCCTACGAGCAGTACTTC | CAGGLGSYEQYF
TRBJ1-2 | - | TRBV10-3 | - | TGTGCCATCAGCGGCGGGGCCAGCTATGGCTACACCTTC | CAISGGASYGYTF
TRBJ1-1 | TRBD1 | TRBV7-3 | few | TGTGCCAGCAGCAGACAGGGGGCGGGAGACACTGAAGCTTTCTTT | CASSRQGAGDTEAFF
TRBJ2-3 | - | TRBV2 | - | TGTGCCAGCGTCTCGAGGGGGATCACAGATACGCAGTATTTT | CASVSRGITDTQYF